These 3 T cell receptor beta chains were sequenced from one sample in a study of blood T cell repertoires in COVID-19. This table comes from immunoSEQ multiplex PCR, and its TCRdb copy is limited to in-frame clones, with some not included. Seen here are under 250,000 clones, 83% observed once, and the top ten hold approximately 4.8%. The sequenced sample consisted of PBMCs or T cells enriched from blood (not recorded which). Receptors originate from a woman in her forties or fifties who had been exposed to COVID-19.

The CDR3 loop reads CASSGQGNTEAFF. The CDR3 DNA reads as TGTGCCAGCAGTGGACAGGGGAACACTGAAGCTTTCTTT. The chain has TRBV21-1 and TRBJ1-1; the table's D call, TRBD1, was not checked against the DNA. TRBV21-1 is shown as a pseudogene. This CDR3 region has 13 residues.

The chain combines TRBV5-4 with TRBJ1-1, with 9 bases identical to TRBD1. CDR1 and CDR2 (germline): SGHNT, YYREEE (reference sequence). This CDR3 contains 16 residues. After removal of 4 bases from V and 5 bases from J, the junction contained 12 bases not matched to a gene. In nucleotides, the CDR3 is TGTGCCAGCAGCCCTGGGGTCAGGACAGGGGATACTGAAGCTTTCTTT. Amino acid sequence: CASSPGVRTGDTEAFF.

The V call is TRBV10-3, the J call TRBJ1-3; unclear D gene. The CDR3 runs 13 residues. CDR1 is ENHRY, CDR2 SYGVKD, per germline. For the CDR3, the DNA is TGTGCTTCCGACTCAAGCCTTGGAAACACCATATATTTT. Protein: CASDSSLGNTIYF.